Following are 13 T cell receptor beta chains from one sample sequenced in a study of cytomegalovirus exposure and HLA in healthy donors (dated by TCRdb to the late 2010s). The library was prepared using the immunoSEQ multiplex PCR assay. For the multiplex PCR, a mixture combining 60 forward primers for TCR Vbeta segments and 13 reverse primers for TCR Jbeta segments was used. TCRdb provides this immuneACCESS table in a form limited to in-frame rearrangements. Some clones are lacking; in checked studies, under half of them reflect an unresolved V gene, and why the rest are absent is not known. The sample table lists some 130,000 clones, over 70% of them with a count of one. The ten largest clones take up around 1.8% of the sample. Specimen: PBMCs. The receptors shown here come from a woman aged 35 to 49 in good health and CMV-seronegative.

This chain connects TRBV9 to TRBJ1-1; D ambiguous. Germline V lookup: CDR1 SGDLS, CDR2 YYNGEE. There are 14 residues in the CDR3. Trimming took off 1 base at V and 3 bases at J, with 10 bases between the two ends. The chain's CDR3 is CASSVKGRDTEAFF. The CDR3 DNA sequence: TGTGCCAGCAGCGTAAAAGGGAGAGACACTGAAGCTTTCTTT.

The chain recombines TRBV9 with TRBJ1-3; the D gene is possibly TRBD1 (6 bases). The V gene's germline CDR1 is SGDLS and CDR2 YYNGEE. This CDR3 has 17 amino acids. Trimming removed 4 bases at V and 0 bases at J, with 17 bases between. In nucleotides, the CDR3 is TGTGCCAGCAGCAGCCTTGCAGGGGTCCACTCTGGAAACACCATATATTTT. Translating it yields CASSSLAGVHSGNTIYF.

The chain joins TRBV6-1 to TRBJ2-1; the match to TRBD2 covers 10 bases. V shed 3 bases and J 0 bases; nucleotides not matched to a gene: 2. The CDR3 runs 16 residues. Germline V gene data show CDR1 as MNHNS and CDR2 as SASEGT. DNA for the CDR3: TGTGCCAGCAGTGATTTAGCGGGAGGCTCCTACAATGAGCAGTTCTTC. This codes for CASSDLAGGSYNEQFF.

The chain is built from TRBV6-6 and TRBJ2-7; weak D call: TRBD2 (5 bases). Germline loops: CDR1 MNHNY, CDR2 SVGAGI (reference sequence). V was shortened by 0 bases and J by 0 bases, with 12 bases between the two germline ends. The CDR3 is 16 amino acids. The CDR3 DNA sequence: TGTGCCAGCAGTTACTCGAGAGGGCACGGCTCCTACGAGCAGTACTTC. The encoded protein is CASSYSRGHGSYEQYF.

The chain joins TRBV7-9 to TRBJ2-1, with D perhaps matching TRBD1 (5 bases). The CDR3 totals 13 residues. Germline-derived CDR1 and CDR2 are SEHNR and FQNEAQ (reference sequence). V was shortened by 5 bases and J by 4 bases, with 9 bases between the two germline ends. The CDR3 DNA sequence: TGTGCCAGCAGCCCCGACAGTTACAATGAGCAGTTCTTC. It codes for CASSPDSYNEQFF.

The V and J genes are TRBV18 and TRBJ2-7; D unresolved. V dropped 3 bases and J dropped 3 bases, with 12 bases sitting between them. The CDR3 loop spans 14 amino acids. CDR1 is KGHSH and CDR2 is LQKENI in the germline V gene. CDR3 nucleotide sequence: TGTGCCAGCTCACCGGTAGAGAATATCTACGAGCAGTACTTC. Its translation is CASSPVENIYEQYF.

V and J are TRBV7-8 and TRBJ2-2; tentative D call: TRBD2 (6 bases). The CDR3 has 15 amino acids. Germline V lookup: CDR1 SGHVS, CDR2 FQNEAQ. The ends were cut back, 5 bases at V and 3 bases at J, with 13 bases in the middle. The CDR3 loop is CASSPGAGYTGELFF. CDR3 bases: TGTGCCAGCAGCCCGGGTGCGGGATACACCGGGGAGCTGTTTTTT.

The gene calls are TRBV28 and TRBJ2-7; D perhaps matches TRBD2 (6 bases). Trimming cost V 1 base and J 2 bases, with 12 bases left between them. The CDR3 totals 15 residues. CDR1 is MDHEN and CDR2 is SYDVKM in the germline V gene. The CDR3 DNA follows: TGTGCCAGCAGTTTATCGGTTCCGGGGGCCTACGAGCAGTACTTC. Encoded protein: CASSLSVPGAYEQYF.

The rearrangement uses TRBV7-3 and TRBJ1-2, with no clear D. The CDR3 has 14 residues. Germline CDR1 and CDR2: SGHTA and FQGTGA. V lost 2 bases, J lost 0 bases, and 7 bases lay in between. The CDR3 DNA reads TGTGCCAGCAGCTTAGGGCCCACTAACTATGGCTACACCTTC. Translated, it gives CASSLGPTNYGYTF.

This rearrangement joins TRBV6-5 to TRBJ1-1, with D perhaps TRBD1 (6 bases). Germline loops: CDR1 MNHEY, CDR2 SVGAGI. This CDR3 contains 14 residues. V gave up 2 bases and J gave up 11 bases, with 18 bases separating them. CDR3 sequence: CASSYTAQGPRAFF. DNA of the CDR3: TGTGCCAGCAGTTACACCGCACAGGGACCCAGGGCTTTCTTT.

V gene TRBV27 combines with J gene TRBJ2-7; tentative D call: TRBD1 (6 bases). V lost 8 bases, J lost 7 bases, and 12 bases lay in between. Germline assignment: CDR1 MNHEY and CDR2 SMNVEV (reference sequence). The CDR3 is made up of 11 amino acids. The CDR3 loop reads CASAGVGEQYF. CDR3 DNA: TGTGCCAGCGCAGGGGTAGGGGAGCAGTACTTC.

V and J are TRBV7-8 and TRBJ1-1; tentative D call: TRBD1 (6 bases). Germline-derived CDR1 and CDR2 are SGHVS and FQNEAQ. V lost 4 bases, J lost 8 bases, and 20 bases lay in between. The CDR3 totals 15 residues. This chain's CDR3 is CASSSRTAVAPEAFF. DNA of the CDR3: TGTGCCAGCAGCTCAAGGACAGCGGTGGCCCCCGAAGCTTTCTTT.

CDR3: CASSFWNRVEVAGPQHF. The CDR3 region has the DNA TGTGCCAGCAGTTTTTGGAACAGGGTTGAGGTGGCCGGGCCCCAGCATTTT. J is TRBJ1-5 and V is TRBV27; maybe TRBD1 (6 bases). Germline-derived CDR1 and CDR2 are MNHEY and SMNVEV (reference sequence). The CDR3 is 17 residues long. V lost 3 bases, J lost 9 bases, and 24 bases lay in between.